These T cell receptor beta chains were read from a single sample in a study of blood T cell repertoires in COVID-19. Sequencing used immunoSEQ multiplex PCR; TCRdb keeps in-frame clones, though not all of them. The sample has some 300,000 clones; more than 80% are singletons. Sequenced input: peripheral blood. Every receptor here comes from a woman aged 45 to 65 with COVID-19, enrolled during active disease. Each CDR3 is given with its conserved first and last residue. The D gene is left open where the match is weak. Clone size, where shown, is once, few, many, or a class for clones that have expanded.

clone size: .
D gene: TRBD2
CDR3 length: 17
J gene: TRBJ2-3
V gene: TRBV27
CDR3 protein: CASSFSGLAGFADTQYF
CDR3 DNA: TGTGCCAGCAGTTTCTCCGGACTAGCGGGGTTTGCAGATACGCAGTATTTT

clone size: .
D gene: .
CDR3 length: 15
J gene: TRBJ2-7
V gene: TRBV5-4
CDR3 protein: CASSLKTGDSDEQYF
CDR3 DNA: TGTGCCAGCAGCTTGAAAACGGGAGACTCCGACGAGCAGTACTTC

clone size: .
D gene: .
CDR3 length: 16
J gene: TRBJ2-2
V gene: TRBV30
CDR3 protein: CAWSVLGQKNTGELFF
CDR3 DNA: TGTGCCTGGAGTGTACTAGGACAGAAGAACACCGGGGAGCTGTTTTTT

clone size: .
D gene: .
CDR3 length: 15
J gene: TRBJ2-1
V gene: TRBV24-1
CDR3 protein: CATSEGSGIYNEQFF
CDR3 DNA: TGTGCCACCAGTGAGGGATCCGGGATCTACAATGAGCAGTTCTTC

clone size: .
D gene: TRBD2
CDR3 length: 17
J gene: TRBJ2-2
V gene: TRBV5-4
CDR3 protein: CASSSIGAGGSAGELFF
CDR3 DNA: TGTGCCAGCAGCTCTATCGGAGCGGGAGGGAGCGCCGGGGAGCTGTTTTTT

clone size: .
D gene: .
CDR3 length: 14
J gene: TRBJ2-5
V gene: TRBV11-2
CDR3 protein: CASSLGGPQETQYF
CDR3 DNA: TGTGCCAGCAGCCTCGGGGGGCCGCAAGAGACCCAGTACTTC

clone size: .
D gene: TRBD2
CDR3 length: 14
J gene: TRBJ2-4
V gene: TRBV29-1
CDR3 protein: CSAQRELAKNIQYF
CDR3 DNA: TGCAGCGCCCAGCGGGAGCTAGCCAAAAACATTCAGTACTTC

clone size: .
D gene: TRBD1
CDR3 length: 18
J gene: TRBJ1-3
V gene: TRBV7-2
CDR3 protein: CASSLPRGQVNSGNTIYF
CDR3 DNA: TGTGCCAGCAGCTTACCGCGGGGACAGGTCAACTCTGGAAACACCATATATTTT

clone size: .
D gene: .
CDR3 length: 15
J gene: TRBJ1-1
V gene: TRBV30
CDR3 protein: CAWMRRATVNTEAFF
CDR3 DNA: TGTGCCTGGATGAGGAGGGCGACGGTGAACACTGAAGCTTTCTTT

clone size: .
D gene: .
CDR3 length: 14
J gene: TRBJ2-1
V gene: TRBV6-5
CDR3 protein: CASSPGAPYNEQFF
CDR3 DNA: TGTGCCAGCAGTCCAGGGGCGCCCTACAATGAGCAGTTCTTC

clone size: .
D gene: TRBD1
CDR3 length: 15
J gene: TRBJ2-1
V gene: TRBV9
CDR3 protein: CASSVTGTGTNEQFF
CDR3 DNA: TGTGCCAGCAGCGTCACCGGGACAGGGACGAATGAGCAGTTCTTC

clone size: .
D gene: .
CDR3 length: 15
J gene: TRBJ1-4
V gene: TRBV5-1
CDR3 protein: CASSQDTSLGEKLFF
CDR3 DNA: TGCGCCAGCAGCCAGGACACCTCGCTAGGTGAAAAACTGTTTTTT

clone size: .
D gene: TRBD1
CDR3 length: 18
J gene: TRBJ2-7
V gene: TRBV3-1/TRBV3-2
CDR3 protein: CASSFPGQGAMGSYEQYF
CDR3 DNA: TGTGCCAGCAGCTTCCCGGGACAGGGGGCTATGGGTTCCTACGAGCAGTACTTC

clone size: .
D gene: .
CDR3 length: 14
J gene: TRBJ1-1
V gene: TRBV5-1
CDR3 protein: CASSSQGSGSEAFF
CDR3 DNA: TGCGCCAGCAGCTCGCAGGGGAGTGGATCCGAAGCTTTCTTT

clone size: .
D gene: TRBD2
CDR3 length: 16
J gene: TRBJ2-3
V gene: TRBV19
CDR3 protein: CASTRLAGGPGDTQYF
CDR3 DNA: TGTGCCAGTACCAGACTAGCGGGAGGGCCAGGGGATACGCAGTATTTT

clone size: .
D gene: TRBD1
CDR3 length: 13
J gene: TRBJ1-6
V gene: TRBV6-6
CDR3 protein: CASRIQGDSPLHF
CDR3 DNA: TGTGCCAGCAGGATACAGGGGGATTCACCCCTCCACTTT

clone size: .
D gene: TRBD1
CDR3 length: 14
J gene: TRBJ2-7
V gene: TRBV6-2/TRBV6-3
CDR3 protein: CASSPDRDSYEQYF
CDR3 DNA: TGTGCCAGCAGTCCGGACAGGGATTCCTACGAGCAGTACTTC

clone size: .
D gene: TRBD2
CDR3 length: 14
J gene: TRBJ2-5
V gene: TRBV5-4
CDR3 protein: CASSLAAGKETQYF
CDR3 DNA: TGTGCCAGCAGCTTGGCAGCGGGAAAGGAGACCCAGTACTTC

clone size: .
D gene: TRBD1
CDR3 length: 16
J gene: TRBJ1-2
V gene: TRBV4-2
CDR3 protein: CASSQGPTGANYGYTF
CDR3 DNA: TGTGCCAGCAGCCAAGGCCCGACAGGGGCCAACTATGGCTACACCTTC

clone size: .
D gene: .
CDR3 length: 14
J gene: TRBJ1-1
V gene: TRBV4-1
CDR3 protein: CASSQEQSPTEAFF
CDR3 DNA: TGCGCCAGCAGCCAAGAGCAGTCCCCCACTGAAGCTTTCTTT

clone size: .
D gene: .
CDR3 length: 12
J gene: TRBJ2-3
V gene: TRBV6-2/TRBV6-3
CDR3 protein: CASSLSTDTQYF
CDR3 DNA: TGTGCCAGCAGTTTAAGCACAGATACGCAGTATTTT

clone size: .
D gene: .
CDR3 length: 14
J gene: TRBJ1-2
V gene: TRBV2
CDR3 protein: CATTSNFVSYGYTF
CDR3 DNA: TGTGCCACCACCTCAAATTTCGTGAGCTATGGCTACACCTTC

clone size: .
D gene: .
CDR3 length: 15
J gene: TRBJ2-7
V gene: TRBV7-9
CDR3 protein: CASSLSLLGDNEQYF
CDR3 DNA: TGTGCCAGCAGCTTATCCCTCCTTGGTGACAACGAGCAGTACTTC

clone size: .
D gene: .
CDR3 length: 15
J gene: TRBJ2-5
V gene: TRBV5-6
CDR3 protein: CASSPPLRQIETQYF
CDR3 DNA: TGTGCCAGCAGCCCTCCCCTACGACAGATAGAGACCCAGTACTTC

clone size: .
D gene: TRBD2
CDR3 length: 16
J gene: TRBJ2-3
V gene: TRBV7-9
CDR3 protein: CASSFGLAGGEDTQYF
CDR3 DNA: TGTGCCAGCAGCTTTGGACTAGCGGGAGGGGAAGATACGCAGTATTTT

clone size: once
D gene: .
CDR3 length: 14
J gene: TRBJ2-5
V gene: TRBV19
CDR3 protein: CASSRSGSQETQYF
CDR3 DNA: TGTGCCAGTAGCCGATCGGGGTCCCAAGAGACCCAGTACTTC

clone size: .
D gene: .
CDR3 length: 15
J gene: TRBJ2-1
V gene: TRBV6-6
CDR3 protein: CASSYSGGSYNEQFF
CDR3 DNA: TGTGCCAGCAGTTACTCTGGAGGCTCCTACAATGAGCAGTTCTTC

clone size: .
D gene: TRBD1
CDR3 length: 15
J gene: TRBJ1-4
V gene: TRBV27
CDR3 protein: CASRDRGLLNEKLFF
CDR3 DNA: TGTGCCAGCAGAGACAGGGGCCTACTTAATGAAAAACTGTTTTTT

clone size: .
D gene: TRBD2
CDR3 length: 12
J gene: TRBJ2-7
V gene: TRBV25-1
CDR3 protein: CASRGGSYEQYF
CDR3 DNA: TGTGCCAGCAGGGGGGGGTCCTACGAGCAGTACTTC

clone size: .
D gene: .
CDR3 length: 13
J gene: TRBJ2-7
V gene: TRBV10-2
CDR3 protein: CASRETQNYEQYF
CDR3 DNA: TGCGCCAGCAGGGAAACACAGAACTACGAGCAGTACTTC

clone size: once
D gene: TRBD1
CDR3 length: 15
J gene: TRBJ1-1
V gene: TRBV7-9
CDR3 protein: CASTPAQGVNTEAFF
CDR3 DNA: TGTGCCAGCACCCCGGCTCAGGGGGTGAACACTGAAGCTTTCTTT

clone size: .
D gene: TRBD1
CDR3 length: 15
J gene: TRBJ1-5
V gene: TRBV2
CDR3 protein: CASWGTGERNQPQHF
CDR3 DNA: TGTGCCAGCTGGGGGACAGGGGAACGCAATCAGCCCCAGCATTTT

clone size: .
D gene: .
CDR3 length: 12
J gene: TRBJ2-7
V gene: TRBV19
CDR3 protein: CASGGRSYEQYF
CDR3 DNA: TGTGCCAGTGGTGGCAGAAGTTACGAGCAGTACTTC

clone size: .
D gene: .
CDR3 length: 13
J gene: TRBJ1-1
V gene: TRBV3-1/TRBV3-2
CDR3 protein: CASSTSRETEAFF
CDR3 DNA: TGTGCCAGCAGCACCTCTCGGGAGACTGAAGCTTTCTTT

clone size: .
D gene: TRBD2
CDR3 length: 17
J gene: TRBJ2-3
V gene: TRBV5-6
CDR3 protein: CASSFYGSSLAGDTQYF
CDR3 DNA: TGTGCCAGCAGCTTTTACGGGTCCAGTTTAGCGGGAGATACGCAGTATTTT

clone size: .
D gene: TRBD1
CDR3 length: 15
J gene: TRBJ2-3
V gene: TRBV5-4
CDR3 protein: CASSLRDRAGDTQYF
CDR3 DNA: TGTGCCAGCAGCTTGCGCGACAGGGCCGGGGATACGCAGTATTTT

clone size: .
D gene: .
CDR3 length: 18
J gene: TRBJ2-1
V gene: TRBV5-1
CDR3 protein: CASSLGPGGIGSYNEQFF
CDR3 DNA: TGCGCCAGCAGCTTGGGGCCAGGGGGGATAGGATCCTACAATGAGCAGTTCTTC

clone size: .
D gene: .
CDR3 length: 15
J gene: TRBJ1-1
V gene: TRBV4-1
CDR3 protein: CASSQEGAENTEAFF
CDR3 DNA: TGCGCCAGCAGCCAAGAAGGGGCAGAGAACACTGAAGCTTTCTTT

clone size: .
D gene: TRBD2
CDR3 length: 16
J gene: TRBJ2-3
V gene: TRBV2
CDR3 protein: CASSEESGRTLDTQYF
CDR3 DNA: TGTGCCAGCAGTGAAGAGAGCGGGAGGACACTAGATACGCAGTATTTT

clone size: .
D gene: TRBD2
CDR3 length: 15
J gene: TRBJ2-7
V gene: TRBV5-5
CDR3 protein: CASSVTSGRVDEQYF
CDR3 DNA: TGTGCCAGCAGCGTGACTAGCGGGAGAGTTGACGAGCAGTACTTC

clone size: .
D gene: TRBD2
CDR3 length: 17
J gene: TRBJ2-2
V gene: TRBV23-1
CDR3 protein: CASSHVGGGRSNGELFF
CDR3 DNA: TGCGCCAGCAGTCATGTAGGCGGCGGGAGATCGAACGGGGAGCTGTTTTTT

clone size: .
D gene: .
CDR3 length: 16
J gene: TRBJ1-4
V gene: TRBV4-3
CDR3 protein: CASSQDPFSTNEKLFF
CDR3 DNA: TGCGCCAGCAGCCAAGACCCGTTCTCAACTAATGAAAAACTGTTTTTT

clone size: .
D gene: TRBD1
CDR3 length: 12
J gene: TRBJ1-1
V gene: TRBV5-5
CDR3 protein: CASSPVGTVAFF
CDR3 DNA: TGTGCCAGCAGCCCAGTGGGGACAGTGGCTTTCTTT

clone size: .
D gene: TRBD2
CDR3 length: 14
J gene: TRBJ2-1
V gene: TRBV19
CDR3 protein: CASNPGLAANEQFF
CDR3 DNA: TGTGCCAGTAACCCGGGACTAGCGGCGAATGAGCAGTTCTTC

clone size: .
D gene: TRBD1
CDR3 length: 13
J gene: TRBJ1-2
V gene: TRBV19
CDR3 protein: CAIGWSGGGGYTF
CDR3 DNA: TGTGCCATTGGATGGTCAGGGGGCGGTGGCTACACCTTC

clone size: .
D gene: TRBD2
CDR3 length: 20
J gene: TRBJ2-2
V gene: TRBV7-8
CDR3 protein: CASSPHGRTSGRPNTGELFF
CDR3 DNA: TGTGCCAGCAGCCCCCACGGGAGGACTAGCGGGAGACCGAACACCGGGGAGCTGTTTTTT

clone size: .
D gene: .
CDR3 length: 15
J gene: TRBJ2-2
V gene: TRBV7-9
CDR3 protein: CASRDGQSPTGELFF
CDR3 DNA: TGTGCCAGCAGAGATGGACAGTCACCCACCGGGGAGCTGTTTTTT

clone size: .
D gene: TRBD1
CDR3 length: 14
J gene: TRBJ1-2
V gene: TRBV27
CDR3 protein: CASTQLGQPYGYTF
CDR3 DNA: TGTGCCAGCACTCAACTGGGACAGCCTTATGGCTACACCTTC

clone size: .
D gene: TRBD1
CDR3 length: 15
J gene: TRBJ1-5
V gene: TRBV10-2
CDR3 protein: CASRDRRDSNQPQHF
CDR3 DNA: TGCGCCAGCAGGGACAGGAGGGATAGCAATCAGCCCCAGCATTTT

clone size: .
D gene: TRBD2
CDR3 length: 15
J gene: TRBJ2-7
V gene: TRBV6-5
CDR3 protein: CASSRRAGGPYEQYF
CDR3 DNA: TGTGCCAGCAGTCGAAGAGCGGGAGGGCCTTACGAGCAGTACTTC

clone size: .
D gene: .
CDR3 length: 16
J gene: TRBJ1-2
V gene: TRBV5-4
CDR3 protein: CASSAYDTVANYGYTF
CDR3 DNA: TGTGCCAGCAGCGCCTATGACACGGTAGCTAACTATGGCTACACCTTC

clone size: .
D gene: TRBD2
CDR3 length: 20
J gene: TRBJ2-1
V gene: TRBV7-3
CDR3 protein: CASSLTPVGLAGVSYNEQFF
CDR3 DNA: TGTGCCAGCAGCTTAACACCAGTCGGGCTAGCGGGGGTCTCCTACAATGAGCAGTTCTTC